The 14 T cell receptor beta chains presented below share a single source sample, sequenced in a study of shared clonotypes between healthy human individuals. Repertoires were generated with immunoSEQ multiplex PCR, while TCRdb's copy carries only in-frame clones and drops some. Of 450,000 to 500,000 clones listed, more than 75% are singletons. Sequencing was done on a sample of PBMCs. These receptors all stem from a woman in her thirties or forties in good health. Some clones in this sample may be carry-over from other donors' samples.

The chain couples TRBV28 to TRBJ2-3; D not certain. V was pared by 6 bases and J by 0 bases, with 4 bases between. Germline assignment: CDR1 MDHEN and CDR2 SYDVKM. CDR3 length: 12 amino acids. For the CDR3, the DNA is TGTGCCAGCAGGTACAGCACAGATACGCAGTATTTT. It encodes CASRYSTDTQYF.

The CDR3 protein is CASSSAGQPNTEAFF. The CDR3 coding sequence is TGTGCCAGCAGCTCAGCGGGACAGCCGAACACTGAAGCTTTCTTT. The V gene is TRBV5-4, the J gene TRBJ1-1; TRBD1 aligns across 7 bases. The CDR3 spans 15 residues. Unmatched junction bases numbered 6, after V lost 3 bases and J lost 1 base. The V gene's germline CDR1 is SGHNT and CDR2 YYREEE (reference sequence).

CDR3 sequence reads: CASSLTNTGDAYGYTF. The CDR3 DNA follows: TGTGCCAGCAGTTTAACTAATACAGGGGACGCCTATGGCTACACCTTC. The J gene is TRBJ1-2, the V gene TRBV27; TRBD1 matches at 7 bases. Germline assignment: CDR1 MNHEY and CDR2 SMNVEV (reference sequence). With 2 bases clipped from V and 4 bases from J, the junction kept 10 bases outside the gene matches. The CDR3 covers 16 residues.

Here the CDR3 DNA reads TGTGCCAGTAGTAATCCTAGTGTTGCCGATACGCAGTATTTT. It encodes CASSNPSVADTQYF. The rearrangement uses TRBV19 and TRBJ2-3; D unclear. V lost 4 bases to trimming and J lost 6 bases, with 14 bases between them. The germline CDR1 and CDR2 sequences are LNHDA and SQIVND (reference sequence). The CDR3 spans 14 residues.

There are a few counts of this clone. The DNA for the CDR3 is TGCAGCCTCCGGGACAGGGTCGGTGAAGCTTTCTTT. This codes for CSLRDRVGEAFF. This chain links TRBV29-1 with TRBJ1-1, with 9 bases matching TRBD1. Germline V gene sequence: CDR1 SQVTM, CDR2 ANQGSEA. The ends lost 8 bases at V and 7 bases at J; junction bases unmatched: 8. This CDR3 has 12 amino acids.

The CDR3 DNA is TGCGCCAGCAGCTCGATCTGGGACGAGCAGTACTTC. Translated: CASSSIWDEQYF. This chain joins TRBV5-1 and TRBJ2-7; D unresolved. CDR3 length equals 12 residues. V was shortened by 3 bases and J by 5 bases, with 9 bases between the two germline ends. The germline V gene encodes CDR1 SGHRS and CDR2 YFSETQ.

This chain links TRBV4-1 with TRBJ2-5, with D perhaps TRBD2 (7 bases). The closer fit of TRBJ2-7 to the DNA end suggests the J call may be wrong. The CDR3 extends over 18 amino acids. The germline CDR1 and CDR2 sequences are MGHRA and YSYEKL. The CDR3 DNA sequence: TGCGCCAGCAGCCAAGCCGGGGGGCGATCGGGTTTGTTCGTCGAGCAGTACTTC. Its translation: CASSQAGGRSGLFVEQYF.

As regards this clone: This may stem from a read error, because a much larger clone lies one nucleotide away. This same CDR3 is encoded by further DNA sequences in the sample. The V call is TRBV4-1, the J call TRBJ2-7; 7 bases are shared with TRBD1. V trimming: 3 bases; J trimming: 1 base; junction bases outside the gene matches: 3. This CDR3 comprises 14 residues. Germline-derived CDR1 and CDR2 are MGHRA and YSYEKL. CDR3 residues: CASSHRDRSYEQYF. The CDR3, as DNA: TGCGCCAGCAGCCACCGGGACAGATCCTACGAGCAGTACTTC.

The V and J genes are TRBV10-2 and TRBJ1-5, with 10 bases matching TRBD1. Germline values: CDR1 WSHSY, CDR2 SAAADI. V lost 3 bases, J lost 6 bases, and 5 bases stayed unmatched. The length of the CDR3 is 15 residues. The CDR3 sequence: CASSDGDRGFQPQHF. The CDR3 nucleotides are TGCGCCAGCAGTGATGGGGACAGGGGTTTTCAGCCCCAGCATTTT.

This CDR3 reads CSVGPGQGDEQYF. CDR3 nucleotides: TGCAGCGTTGGCCCGGGACAGGGAGACGAGCAGTACTTC. J is TRBJ2-7 and V is TRBV29-1; TRBD1 agrees at 9 bases. CDR1 is SQVTM, CDR2 ANQGSEA, per germline. With V trimmed by 4 bases and J by 5 bases, 6 bases remained unmatched. This CDR3 has 13 amino acids.

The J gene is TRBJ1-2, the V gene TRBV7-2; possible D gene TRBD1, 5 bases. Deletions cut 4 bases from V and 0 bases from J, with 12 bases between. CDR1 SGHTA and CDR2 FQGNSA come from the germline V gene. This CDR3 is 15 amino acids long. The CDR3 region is CASSSRTTSNYGYTF. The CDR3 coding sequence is TGTGCCAGCAGCTCCCGGACAACCTCTAACTATGGCTACACCTTC.

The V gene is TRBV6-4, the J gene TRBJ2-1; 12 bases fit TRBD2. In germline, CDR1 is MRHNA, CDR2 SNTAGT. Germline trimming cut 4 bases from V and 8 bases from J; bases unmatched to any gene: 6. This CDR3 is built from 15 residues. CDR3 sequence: CASSATSGSPDEQFF. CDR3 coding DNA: TGTGCCAGCAGTGCGACTAGCGGGAGTCCGGATGAGCAGTTCTTC.

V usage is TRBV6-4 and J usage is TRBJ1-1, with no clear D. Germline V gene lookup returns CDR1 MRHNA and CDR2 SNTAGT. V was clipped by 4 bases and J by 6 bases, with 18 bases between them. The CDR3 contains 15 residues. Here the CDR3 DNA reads TGTGCCAGCAGTGCAGACTCGGGCCCGGCGGCTGAAGCTTTCTTT. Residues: CASSADSGPAAEAFF.

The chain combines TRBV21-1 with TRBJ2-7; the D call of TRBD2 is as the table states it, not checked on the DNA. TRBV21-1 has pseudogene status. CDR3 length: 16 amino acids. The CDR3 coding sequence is TGTGCCAGCAGCACGCGGGCGAGACTAGCGGGAGTCGAGCAGTACTTC. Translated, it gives CASSTRARLAGVEQYF.